This T cell receptor (beta chain) was recovered during a study of PD-1 blockade in classical Hodgkin lymphoma. This CDR3 region has 17 residues. The V segment lost 5 bases and the J segment 5 bases; nucleotides outside the gene matches: 14. CDR1 is SGHAT and CDR2 is FQNNGV in the germline V gene. Specified time point: cycle 4 day 1 (C4D1), after 6 weeks of nivolumab. Every patient had relapsed following autologous stem cell transplantation, and cohorts differed in brentuximab vedotin exposure. The assay was immunoSEQ multiplex PCR, and TCRdb's table has in-frame clones only and misses some. The profile covers 20,000 to 30,000 clones, with about 86% appearing a single time and approximately 6.2% taken by the ten largest.

The clonotype comes from a human donor with classical Hodgkin lymphoma. The sample consisted of peripheral blood mononuclear cells (PBMCs), taken before the fourth cycle of nivolumab. The chain recombines TRBV11-2 with TRBJ2-2; TRBD1 matches 7 bases. The CDR3 here is CASSPLRTGAWTGELFF. The CDR3 DNA reads as TGTGCCAGCAGCCCCCTGCGAACAGGGGCTTGGACCGGGGAGCTGTTTTTT.